The source of this T cell receptor (beta chain) is a study of cytomegalovirus exposure and HLA in healthy donors. Study observations and caveats: A list of roughly 180 TCR beta chains associated with cytomegalovirus was given. It was assumed in the presence/absence analyses that sequencing depth was roughly uniform across donors. In a later analysis, a genetic analysis reported fewer productive-TCR N-insertions in an Asian-associated ancestry cluster than the cohort average.

In regard to this clone: Its antigen is unidentified.

It was with 60 Vbeta and 13 Jbeta primers that the PCR ran. This table comes from immunoSEQ multiplex PCR, and its TCRdb copy is limited to in-frame clones, with some not included. In the table there are 150,000 to 200,000 clones, roughly four fifths of which are singletons. This CDR3 has 13 amino acids. CDR1 and CDR2 from the germline V gene are MNHEY and SVGAGI. Trimming took 4 bases from V and 7 from J, leaving 11 bases between them. At collection, donors were nominally healthy, but unrecorded immune exposures were probable. The V and J genes are TRBV6-5 and TRBJ1-5; D call uncertain. This receptor was obtained from a man between 40 and 49 years old in good health and CMV-seronegative. Specimen: PBMCs. CDR3 in DNA: TGTGCCAGCAGTTTCAACAGTGGGCAGCCCCAGCATTTT. As protein: CASSFNSGQPQHF.